This entry is about one TCR beta chain. Its antigen is undetermined. This specimen comes from a study of cytomegalovirus exposure and HLA in healthy donors. Study outcomes and limitations: Most of the CMV-associated TCR beta chains (in a later analysis) appeared to be HLA-restricted. Later analysis showed TCR association rates varying by HLA locus, highest for DRB1 and lowest for HLA-C. Later, an analysis showed that TCR beta chains associated with HLA were more clonally expanded than others that were equally common.

CDR3 length: 16 residues. Germline-derived CDR1 and CDR2 are MGHDK and SYGVNS. V lost 1 base and J lost 1, with 13 bases in between. Vbeta (60) and Jbeta (13) primers were used in the PCR. As originally analysed: It was a later analysis that counted tens of millions of unique TCR beta chains, of which around 11 million were shared. Sequencing used immunoSEQ multiplex PCR; TCRdb keeps in-frame clones, though not all of them. V and J calls and clone size are as listed in that table; D and trimming were resolved from the DNA. The data hold approximately 81,000 clones, with 77% observed a single time. Sequencing was carried out using PBMCs. The chain combines TRBV25-1 with TRBJ1-1, with D possibly TRBD1 on 6 matching bases. The receptor was derived from a man aged 50 to 60 in good health and CMV-seropositive. The CDR3: CASSELGGGENTEAFF. CDR3 DNA: TGTGCCAGCAGTGAATTGGGGGGGGGCGAGAACACTGAAGCTTTCTTT.